This record covers a single T cell receptor beta chain. Followed over time, Seattle patients had been enrolled while infection was active. This sample is part of a study of blood T cell repertoires in COVID-19. Study background: Acute and convalescent COVID-19 specimens originated in the United States, Italy and Spain.

Assay used: immunoSEQ multiplex PCR; TCRdb lists only in-frame clones, some missing. The data contain hundreds of thousands of clones, roughly 89% of them seen just once; the ten biggest clones take up under 1.1%. This CDR3 is built from 16 residues. V shed 0 bases and J 4 bases; nucleotides not matched to a gene: 8. Germline CDR1 and CDR2: LNHDA and SQIVND (reference sequence). This chain links TRBV19 with TRBJ2-5, with 7 bases that match TRBD2. The specimen sequenced was peripheral blood. This TCR was sampled from a woman aged 40 to 55 with COVID-19, enrolled during active disease. The CDR3, as DNA: TGTGCCAGTAGTATAGATCGCACAGAGCGGGGAGAGACCCAGTACTTC. Translated, it gives CASSIDRTERGETQYF. The variable domain in full, with the rest retrieved from reference TRBV19 and TRBJ2-5, is DGGITQSPKYLFRKEGQNVTLSCEQNLNHDAMYWYRQDPGQGLRLIYYSQIVNDFQKGDIAEGYSVSREKKESFPLTVTSAQKNPTAFYLCASSIDRTERGETQYFGPGTRLLVL.